This T cell receptor (beta chain) originates from a study of T-cell memory formation after mild COVID-19. The sample holds a few counts of this clonotype. TCRdb passed the 5' RACE reads through MiXCR, listing each CDR3 protein once. The sample holds 140,000 or so distinct CDR3 sequences, 6% seen once. The sequence derives from an adult woman who had mild COVID-19 (a few samples of this study predate the infection). Cell type and time point are not known. Sequenced input: PBMCs or a T cell subset sorted from them (not recorded which).

CDR3 sequence: CASSLSTSSNQPQHF. CDR3 DNA sequence: TGTGCCAGCAGTTTATCGACCAGTAGCAATCAGCCCCAGCATTTT. This rearrangement joins TRBV27 to TRBJ1-5; the D is unclear. The length of the CDR3 is 15 residues. V was cut by 0 bases and J by 0 bases, with 6 bases left in between. Per the germline V gene, CDR1 is MNHEY and CDR2 is SMNVEV (reference sequence).